The 11 T cell receptor beta chains presented below share a single source sample, sequenced in a study of response to subunit inactivated influenza vaccine. TCRdb reprocessed the RT-PCR reads with MiXCR, giving one entry per CDR3 protein. The repertoire includes roughly 460,000 distinct CDR3 sequences, 11% of them detected once, and approximately 12% sits in the top ten. This material consisted of PBMCs from blood, taken roughly 47 days after vaccination. These receptors were taken from a man between 45 and 60 years old who received an inactivated influenza vaccine.

The CDR3 region has the DNA TGTGCCAGCAGTTACTCGGTTGACAGCAAAGAGACCCAGTACTTC. Translated: CASSYSVDSKETQYF. This sequence joins TRBV6-2 or TRBV6-3 and TRBJ2-5, with a possible D match to TRBD1 (5 bases). CDR1 is MNHEY and CDR2 is SVGEGT in the germline V gene. With 0 bases removed from V and 3 bases from J, the gap between germline ends came to 11 bases. CDR3 size: 15 residues.

This clonotype was seen a few times. The chain joins TRBV7-8 to TRBJ2-4, with D tentatively TRBD2 (6 bases). The ends were cut back, 6 bases at V and 1 base at J, with 10 bases in the middle. Germline lookup yields CDR1 SGHVS and CDR2 FQNEAQ. CDR3 length equals 14 residues. The CDR3 DNA follows: TGTGCCAGCAGTCCAGGGACTGCCAAAAACATTCAGTACTTC. This translates into CASSPGTAKNIQYF. Full variable domain (remainder filled in from reference TRBV7-8 and TRBJ2-4): GAGVSQSPRYKVAKRGQDVALRCDPISGHVSLFWYQQALGQGPEFLTYFQNEAQLDKSGLPSDRFFAERPEGSVSTLKIQRTQQEDSAVYLCASSPGTAKNIQYFGAGTRLSVL.

This clonotype was picked up many times. V usage is TRBV10-3 and J usage is TRBJ2-7; D might be TRBD2 (5 bases). This CDR3 is built from 15 residues. Germline V gene data show CDR1 as ENHRY and CDR2 as SYGVKD. Deletions cut 3 bases from V and 2 bases from J, with 14 bases between. CDR3 residues: CAISDRSVAAYEQYF. Written as DNA, the CDR3 is TGTGCCATCAGTGACCGTAGCGTAGCAGCCTACGAGCAGTACTTC.

The chain joins TRBV15 to TRBJ1-1; TRBD1 agrees at 9 bases. CDR1 LNHNV and CDR2 YYDKDF come from the germline V gene (reference sequence). The CDR3 loop spans 15 amino acids. Trimming at V came to 3 bases and at J to 1 base, leaving 3 bases not matched to a gene. The CDR3 DNA reads TGTGCCACCAGCAGCACGGGACAGGGGAACACTGAAGCTTTCTTT. It is translated as CATSSTGQGNTEAFF. The whole variable domain, remainder taken from reference TRBV15 and TRBJ1-1, is DAMVIQNPRYQVTQFGKPVTLSCSQTLNHNVMYWYQQKSSQAPKLLFHYYDKDFNNEADTPDNFQSRRPNTSFCFLDIRSPGLGDTAMYLCATSSTGQGNTEAFFGQGTRLTVV.

This clonotype appeared a few times. The rearrangement uses TRBV20-1 and TRBJ2-2; D gene unclear. Trimming left V 3 bases short and J 1 base short, with 3 bases between. This CDR3 region has 12 residues. The germline V gene has CDR1 DFQATT and CDR2 SNEGSKA (reference sequence). The CDR3 DNA sequence: TGCAGTGCTAGCGGGAACACCGGGGAGCTGTTTTTT. Amino acids: CSASGNTGELFF.

This clonotype was counted between two and nine times. The J gene is TRBJ1-2, the V gene TRBV5-1; 8 bases agree with TRBD1. Per germline, CDR1 SGHRS and CDR2 YFSETQ. The CDR3 runs 14 residues. After removal of 0 bases from V and 7 bases from J, the junction contained 5 bases not matched to a gene. CDR3 residues: CASSLAGQGSGYTF. The CDR3 coding sequence is TGCGCCAGCAGCTTGGCCGGACAGGGTAGTGGCTACACCTTC. The full variable domain, completed using reference TRBV5-1 and TRBJ1-2, is KAGVTQTPRYLIKTRGQQVTLSCSPISGHRSVSWYQQTPGQGLQFLFEYFSETQRNKGNFPGRFSGRQFSNSRSEMNVSTLELGDSALYLCASSLAGQGSGYTFGSGTRLTVV.

This clonotype was detected only a few times. V usage is TRBV12-3 or TRBV12-4 and J usage is TRBJ2-1, with 14 bases that match TRBD2. With 5 bases clipped from V and 10 bases from J, the junction kept 4 bases outside the gene matches. This CDR3 spans 14 amino acids. The CDR3 sequence: CASSRGLAGAEQFF. DNA of the CDR3: TGTGCCAGCAGTCGGGGACTAGCGGGGGCCGAGCAGTTCTTC.

This clonotype was seen more than once but under ten times. This chain uses TRBV5-1 with TRBJ2-6, with a weak D call TRBD1 (6 bases). CDR3 length equals 18 residues. V lost 0 bases and J lost 0, with 13 bases in between. The germline V gene encodes CDR1 SGHRS and CDR2 YFSETQ. CDR3 amino acids: CASSLGTALSSGANVLTF. The CDR3, as DNA: TGCGCCAGCAGCTTGGGGACAGCCCTTAGCTCTGGGGCCAACGTCCTGACTTTC.

This clonotype appeared many times. This rearrangement joins TRBV12-3 or TRBV12-4 to TRBJ2-7; TRBD2 agrees at 15 bases. The CDR3 has 17 amino acids. J was trimmed by 3 bases and V by 6 bases; bases with no gene match: 9. CDR3 nucleotide sequence: TGTGCCAGCAGCGGACTAGCGGGAGGGCCCTATATCTACGAGCAGTACTTC. Protein: CASSGLAGGPYIYEQYF.

This rearrangement joins TRBV7-3 to TRBJ2-1; D not certain. V lost 5 bases, J lost 5 bases, and 7 bases lay in between. Per germline, CDR1 SGHTA and CDR2 FQGTGA. This CDR3 comprises 12 residues. The CDR3 DNA reads as TGTGCCAGCAGCGGGATGGACAATGAGCAGTTCTTC. Protein product: CASSGMDNEQFF.

The V gene is TRBV28, the J gene TRBJ2-4, with 7 bases aligning to TRBD1. CDR1 is MDHEN, CDR2 SYDVKM, per germline. V shed 6 bases, J shed 6 bases, and the junction held 8 bases outside the gene matches. This CDR3 region has 14 residues. This chain's CDR3 is CASRRQGVGNIQYF. The CDR3, as DNA: TGTGCCAGCAGGCGACAGGGAGTCGGAAACATTCAGTACTTC.